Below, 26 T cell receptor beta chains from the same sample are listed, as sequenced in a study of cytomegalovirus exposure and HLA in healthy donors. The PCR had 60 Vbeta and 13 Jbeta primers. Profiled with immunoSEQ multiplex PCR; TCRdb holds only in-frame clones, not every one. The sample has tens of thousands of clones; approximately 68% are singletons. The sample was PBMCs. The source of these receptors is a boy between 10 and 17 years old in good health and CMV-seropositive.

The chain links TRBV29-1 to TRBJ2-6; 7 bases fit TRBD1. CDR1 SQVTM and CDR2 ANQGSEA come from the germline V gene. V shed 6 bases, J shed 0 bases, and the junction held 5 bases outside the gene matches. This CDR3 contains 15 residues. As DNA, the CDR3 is TGCAGCGTGGGGCAGGGGGACTCTGGGGCCAACGTCCTGACTTTC. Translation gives CSVGQGDSGANVLTF.

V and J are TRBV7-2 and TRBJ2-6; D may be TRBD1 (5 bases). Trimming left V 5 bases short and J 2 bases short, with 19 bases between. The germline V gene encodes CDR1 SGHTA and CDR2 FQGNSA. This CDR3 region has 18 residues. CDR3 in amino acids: CASSTRLRGRAGANVLTF. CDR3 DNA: TGTGCCAGCAGCACGCGATTAAGGGGCCGAGCTGGGGCCAACGTCCTGACTTTC.

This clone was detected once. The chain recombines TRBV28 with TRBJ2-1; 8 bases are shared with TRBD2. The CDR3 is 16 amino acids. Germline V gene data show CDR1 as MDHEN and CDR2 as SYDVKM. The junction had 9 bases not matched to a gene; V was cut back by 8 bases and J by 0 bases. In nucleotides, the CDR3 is TGTGCCAGCTTCTCCACTAGCGGACTCTCCTACAATGAGCAGTTCTTC. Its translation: CASFSTSGLSYNEQFF.

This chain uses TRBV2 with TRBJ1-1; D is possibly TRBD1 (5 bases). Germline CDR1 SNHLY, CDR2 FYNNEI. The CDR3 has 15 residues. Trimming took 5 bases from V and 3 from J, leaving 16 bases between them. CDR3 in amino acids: CASSSSRRGDTEAFF. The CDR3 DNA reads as TGTGCCAGCAGTAGCAGCCGGAGGGGTGACACTGAAGCTTTCTTT. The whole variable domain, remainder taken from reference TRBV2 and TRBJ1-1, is EPEVTQTPSHQVTQMGQEVILRCVPISNHLYFYWYRQILGQKVEFLVSFYNNEISEKSEIFDDQFSVERPDGSNFTLKIRSTKLEDSAMYFCASSSSRRGDTEAFFGQGTRLTVV.

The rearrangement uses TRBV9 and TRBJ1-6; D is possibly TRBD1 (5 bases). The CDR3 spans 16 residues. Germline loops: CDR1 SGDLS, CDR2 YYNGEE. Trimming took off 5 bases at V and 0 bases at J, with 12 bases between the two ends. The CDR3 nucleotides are TGTGCCAGCAGTGCACAGGTGAGCTCCTATAATTCACCCCTCCACTTT. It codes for CASSAQVSSYNSPLHF.

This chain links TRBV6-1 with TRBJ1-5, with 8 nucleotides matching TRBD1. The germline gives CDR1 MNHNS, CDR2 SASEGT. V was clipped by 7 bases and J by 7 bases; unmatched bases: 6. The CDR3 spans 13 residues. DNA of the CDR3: TGTGCCAGCAATGCAGGGGGCAGCCAGCCCCAGCATTTT. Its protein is CASNAGGSQPQHF.

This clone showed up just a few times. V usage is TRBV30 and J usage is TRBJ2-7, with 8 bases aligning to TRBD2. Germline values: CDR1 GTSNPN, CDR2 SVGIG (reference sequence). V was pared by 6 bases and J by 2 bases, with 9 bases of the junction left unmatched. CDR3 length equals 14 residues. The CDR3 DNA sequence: TGTGCCTGTGCCGGGGGGGGAGGGGCCTACGAGCAGTACTTC. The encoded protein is CACAGGGGAYEQYF. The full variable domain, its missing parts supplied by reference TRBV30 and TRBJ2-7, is SQTIHQWPATLVQPVGSPLSLECTVEGTSNPNLYWYRQAAGRGLQLLFYSVGIGQISSEVPQNLSASRPQDRQFILSSKKLLLSDSGFYLCACAGGGGAYEQYFGPGTRLTVT.

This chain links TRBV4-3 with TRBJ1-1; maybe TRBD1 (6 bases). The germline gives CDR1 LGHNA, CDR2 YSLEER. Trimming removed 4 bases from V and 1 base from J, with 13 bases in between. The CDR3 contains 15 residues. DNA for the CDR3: TGCGCCAGCAGCCTCGAGGACAGCTCGAACACTGAAGCTTTCTTT. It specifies CASSLEDSSNTEAFF.

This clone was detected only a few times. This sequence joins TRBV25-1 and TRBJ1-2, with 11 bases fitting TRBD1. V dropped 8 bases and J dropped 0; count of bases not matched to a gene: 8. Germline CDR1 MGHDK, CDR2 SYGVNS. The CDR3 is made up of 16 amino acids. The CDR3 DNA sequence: TGTGCCAGCTCGGGACAGGGGGTACCTACTAACTATGGCTACACCTTC. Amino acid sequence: CASSGQGVPTNYGYTF.

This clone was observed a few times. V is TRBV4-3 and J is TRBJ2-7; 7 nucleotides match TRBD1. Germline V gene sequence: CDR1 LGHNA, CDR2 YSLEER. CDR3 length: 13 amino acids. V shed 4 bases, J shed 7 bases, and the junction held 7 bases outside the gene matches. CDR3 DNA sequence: TGCGCCAGCAGCCCACGCCCAGGGGGAGAGCAGTACTTC. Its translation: CASSPRPGGEQYF.

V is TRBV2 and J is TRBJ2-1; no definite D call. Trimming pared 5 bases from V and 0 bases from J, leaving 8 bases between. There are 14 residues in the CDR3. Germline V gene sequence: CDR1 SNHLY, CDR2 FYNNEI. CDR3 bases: TGTGCCAGCAGTCAATCCAGCTCCTACAATGAGCAGTTCTTC. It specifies CASSQSSSYNEQFF.

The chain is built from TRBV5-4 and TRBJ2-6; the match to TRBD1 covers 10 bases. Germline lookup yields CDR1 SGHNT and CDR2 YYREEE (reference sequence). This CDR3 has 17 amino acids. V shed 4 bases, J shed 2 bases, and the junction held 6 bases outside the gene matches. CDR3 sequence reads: CASSAGTGDAGANVLTF. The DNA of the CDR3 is TGTGCCAGCAGCGCCGGGACAGGGGATGCTGGGGCCAACGTCCTGACTTTC.

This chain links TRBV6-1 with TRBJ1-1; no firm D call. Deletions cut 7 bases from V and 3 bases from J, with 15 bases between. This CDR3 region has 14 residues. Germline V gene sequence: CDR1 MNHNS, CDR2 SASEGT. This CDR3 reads CASTPANLDTEAFF. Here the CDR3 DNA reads TGTGCCAGCACCCCCGCAAACCTAGACACTGAAGCTTTCTTT.

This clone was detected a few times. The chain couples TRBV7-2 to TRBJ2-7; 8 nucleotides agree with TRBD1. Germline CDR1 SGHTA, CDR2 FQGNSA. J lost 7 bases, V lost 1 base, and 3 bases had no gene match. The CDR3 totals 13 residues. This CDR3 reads CASSLGTGQEQYF. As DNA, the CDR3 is TGTGCCAGCAGCTTAGGGACAGGGCAAGAGCAGTACTTC.

CDR3 protein: CASSTTSGMSTEQFF. For the CDR3, the DNA is TGTGCCAGCAGCACGACTAGCGGGATGTCTACTGAGCAGTTCTTC. The chain carries TRBV5-4 and TRBJ2-1; 11 bases match TRBD2. With 4 bases clipped from V and 9 bases from J, the junction kept 9 bases outside the gene matches. The CDR3 is made up of 15 amino acids. Germline V gene data show CDR1 as SGHNT and CDR2 as YYREEE (reference sequence).

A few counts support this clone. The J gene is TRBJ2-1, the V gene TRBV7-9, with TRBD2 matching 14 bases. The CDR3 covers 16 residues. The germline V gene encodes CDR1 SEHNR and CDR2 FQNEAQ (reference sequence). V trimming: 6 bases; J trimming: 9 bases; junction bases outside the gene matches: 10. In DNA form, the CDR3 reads TGTGCCAGCAGGTCCGGGACTAGCGGGAGAAGCGGTGAGCAGTTCTTC. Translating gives CASRSGTSGRSGEQFF.

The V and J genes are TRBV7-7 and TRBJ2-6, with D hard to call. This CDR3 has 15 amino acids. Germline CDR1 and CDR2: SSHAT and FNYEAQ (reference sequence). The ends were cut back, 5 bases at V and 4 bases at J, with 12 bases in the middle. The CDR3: CASSPLRSGANVLTF. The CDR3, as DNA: TGTGCCAGCAGCCCACTCCGCTCGGGGGCCAACGTCCTGACTTTC. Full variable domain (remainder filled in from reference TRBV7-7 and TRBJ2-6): GAGVSQSPRYKVTKRGQDVTLRCDPISSHATLYWYQQALGQGPEFLTYFNYEAQPDKSGLPSDRFSAERPEGSISTLTIQRTEQRDSAMYRCASSPLRSGANVLTFGAGSRLTVL.

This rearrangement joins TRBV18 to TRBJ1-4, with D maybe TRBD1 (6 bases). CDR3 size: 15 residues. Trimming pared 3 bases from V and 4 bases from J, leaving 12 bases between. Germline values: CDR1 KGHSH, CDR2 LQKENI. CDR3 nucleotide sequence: TGTGCCAGCTCACCTAACAGGGCAAATAATGAAAAACTGTTTTTT. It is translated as CASSPNRANNEKLFF.

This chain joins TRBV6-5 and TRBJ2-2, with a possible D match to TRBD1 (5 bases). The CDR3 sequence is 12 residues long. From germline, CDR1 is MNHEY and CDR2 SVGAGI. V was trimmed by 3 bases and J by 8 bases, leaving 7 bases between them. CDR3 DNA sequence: TGTGCCAGCAGTTATCAGGGAGGGGAGCTGTTTTTT. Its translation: CASSYQGGELFF.

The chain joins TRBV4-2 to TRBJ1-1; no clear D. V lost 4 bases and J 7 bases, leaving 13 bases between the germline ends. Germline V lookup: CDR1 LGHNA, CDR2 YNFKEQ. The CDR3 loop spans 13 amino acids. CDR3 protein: CASSPTPGIEAFF. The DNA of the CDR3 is TGTGCCAGCAGCCCAACCCCCGGGATTGAAGCTTTCTTT.

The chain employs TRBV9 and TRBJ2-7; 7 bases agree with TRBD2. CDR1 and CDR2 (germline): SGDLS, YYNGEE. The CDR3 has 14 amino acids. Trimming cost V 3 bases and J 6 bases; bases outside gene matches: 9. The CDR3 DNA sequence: TGTGCCAGCAGCGGATCAGGGAGGGTAGGCGAGCAGTACTTC. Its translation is CASSGSGRVGEQYF.

The CDR3 reads CAWSVRRDPNYGYTF. CDR3 bases: TGTGCCTGGAGTGTACGCAGGGATCCTAACTATGGCTACACCTTC. This chain joins TRBV30 and TRBJ1-2; the D gene is possibly TRBD1 (5 bases). This CDR3 comprises 15 residues. The germline gives CDR1 GTSNPN, CDR2 SVGIG (reference sequence). Trimming shortened V by 0 bases and J by 0 bases, and 11 bases separated the two germline ends.

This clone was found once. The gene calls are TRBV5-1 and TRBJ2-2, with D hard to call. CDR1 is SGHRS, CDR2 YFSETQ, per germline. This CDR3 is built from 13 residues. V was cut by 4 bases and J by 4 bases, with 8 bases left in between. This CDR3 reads CASSPGFTGELFF. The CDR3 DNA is TGCGCCAGCAGCCCAGGTTTCACCGGGGAGCTGTTTTTT.

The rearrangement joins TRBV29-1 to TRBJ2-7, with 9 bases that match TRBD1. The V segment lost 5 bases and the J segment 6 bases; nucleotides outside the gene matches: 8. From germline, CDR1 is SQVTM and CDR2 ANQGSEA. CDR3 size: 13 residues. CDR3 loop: CSVRIQGALEQYF. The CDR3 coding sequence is TGCAGCGTTAGGATACAGGGGGCCCTCGAGCAGTACTTC.

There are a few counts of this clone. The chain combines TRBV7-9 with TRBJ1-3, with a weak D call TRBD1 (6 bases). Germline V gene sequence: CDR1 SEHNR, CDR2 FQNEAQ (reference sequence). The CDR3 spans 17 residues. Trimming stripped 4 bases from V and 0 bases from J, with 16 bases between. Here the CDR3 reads CASSSTKQGYSGNTIYF. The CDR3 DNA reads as TGTGCCAGCAGCTCCACCAAACAGGGCTACTCTGGAAACACCATATATTTT.

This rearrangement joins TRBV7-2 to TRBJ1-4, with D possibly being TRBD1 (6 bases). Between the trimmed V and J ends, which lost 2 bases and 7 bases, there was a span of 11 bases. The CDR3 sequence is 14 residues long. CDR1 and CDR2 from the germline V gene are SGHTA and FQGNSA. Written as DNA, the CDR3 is TGTGCCAGCAGCTTACAGGGGACGGGTGAAAAACTGTTTTTT. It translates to CASSLQGTGEKLFF.